The T cell receptor (beta chain) under discussion was sequenced for a study of blood T cell repertoires in COVID-19. About the study: Samples taken during acute and convalescent COVID-19 were collected in the United States, Italy and Spain. Sample material is recorded as cDNA or gDNA derived from T cells, B-cell-depleted T cells, or PBMCs.

Original handling: Amplification with reference gene primers provided the estimates of nucleated cell counts. Profiling relied on immunoSEQ multiplex PCR, and the TCRdb table lists in-frame clones only, not all of them. D and trimming come from the DNA, and the V and J calls and clone size come from that table. The sample contains roughly 230,000 clones, about 83% of which appear only once. Trimming cost V 6 bases and J 3 bases, with 11 bases left between them. Germline V CDR1 and CDR2: LGHNT, FRNRAP. This CDR3 has 13 amino acids. The gene calls are TRBV12-5 and TRBJ2-5, with D perhaps matching TRBD2 (5 bases). Sequencing was performed on peripheral blood. The sequence derives from a human donor in a cohort sampled during active COVID-19. The CDR3 loop is CASGPPAEETQYF. The CDR3 nucleotides are TGTGCTAGTGGCCCCCCAGCGGAAGAGACCCAGTACTTC.